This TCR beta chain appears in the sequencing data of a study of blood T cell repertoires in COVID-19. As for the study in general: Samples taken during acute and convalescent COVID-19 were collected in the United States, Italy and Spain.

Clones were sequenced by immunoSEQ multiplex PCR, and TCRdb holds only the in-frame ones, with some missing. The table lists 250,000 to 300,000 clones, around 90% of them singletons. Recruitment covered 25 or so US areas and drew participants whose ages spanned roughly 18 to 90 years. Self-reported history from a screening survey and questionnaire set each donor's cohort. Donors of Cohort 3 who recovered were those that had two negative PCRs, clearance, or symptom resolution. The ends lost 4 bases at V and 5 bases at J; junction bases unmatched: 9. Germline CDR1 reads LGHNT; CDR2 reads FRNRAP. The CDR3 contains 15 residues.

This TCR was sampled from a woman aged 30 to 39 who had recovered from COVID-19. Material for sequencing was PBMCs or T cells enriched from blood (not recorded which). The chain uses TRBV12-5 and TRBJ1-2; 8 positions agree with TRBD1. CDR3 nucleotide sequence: TGTGCTAGTGGTTCAGGACAGGGACGGGGGTATGGCTACACCTTC. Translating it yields CASGSGQGRGYGYTF.